The source of this T cell receptor (beta chain) is a study of T-cell reconstitution after alpha-beta-depleted transplantation in children. Findings of the study overall: Surviving recipient T cells and thymic progenitors accounted for the high day-60 TCRbeta diversity observed in some patients. T-cell numbers and diversity one year post-transplant derived largely from freshly generated T cells. Reportedly, alpha-beta T cells present about two months post-transplant originated from several hundred expanded clones of graft origin.

Unique molecular identifiers were used to barcode this TCRbeta library. TCRdb independently ran MiXCR on the PCR reads; one entry per CDR3 protein. This table holds hundreds of thousands of distinct CDR3 sequences, approximately 14% found once. The CDR3 has 11 amino acids. CDR1 and CDR2 (germline): MGHRA, YSYEKL. Trimming pared 8 bases from V and 7 bases from J, leaving 8 bases between. This clonotype appeared many times. Its antigen is currently unknown. The starting material was PBMCs, obtained before TCRalphabeta/CD19-depleted stem cell transplant. The J gene is TRBJ2-2, the V gene TRBV4-1; D unresolved. The TCR originated in a girl between 2 and 10 years old with congenital amegakaryocytic thrombocytopenia, due to receive a stem cell transplant. CDR3 sequence (DNA): TGCGCCAGCGGATTAGACGGGGAGCTGTTTTTT. Amino acid sequence: CASGLDGELFF.